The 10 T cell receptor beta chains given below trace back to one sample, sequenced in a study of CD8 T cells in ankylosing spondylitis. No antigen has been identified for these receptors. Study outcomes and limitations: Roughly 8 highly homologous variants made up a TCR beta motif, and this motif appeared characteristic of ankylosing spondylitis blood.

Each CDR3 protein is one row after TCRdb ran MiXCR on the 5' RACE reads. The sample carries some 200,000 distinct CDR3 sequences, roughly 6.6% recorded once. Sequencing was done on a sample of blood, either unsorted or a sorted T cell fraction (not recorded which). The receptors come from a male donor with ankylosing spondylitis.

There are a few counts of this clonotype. CDR3 amino acids: CASSARVNEQFF. CDR3 in DNA: TGTGCCAGCAGTGCGAGGGTAAATGAGCAGTTCTTC. This sequence joins TRBV12-3 or TRBV12-4 and TRBJ2-1; D may be TRBD2 (5 bases). Trimming shortened V by 5 bases and J by 7 bases, and 9 bases separated the two germline ends. The CDR3 contains 12 residues.

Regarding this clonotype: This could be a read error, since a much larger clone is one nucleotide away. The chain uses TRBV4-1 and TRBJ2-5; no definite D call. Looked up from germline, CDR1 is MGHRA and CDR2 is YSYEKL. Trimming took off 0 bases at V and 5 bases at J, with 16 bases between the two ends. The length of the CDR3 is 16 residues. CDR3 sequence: CASSQDLPVPGETQYF. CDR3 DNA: TGCGCCAGCAGCCAAGATCTCCCCGTCCCCGGGGAGACCCAGTACTTC.

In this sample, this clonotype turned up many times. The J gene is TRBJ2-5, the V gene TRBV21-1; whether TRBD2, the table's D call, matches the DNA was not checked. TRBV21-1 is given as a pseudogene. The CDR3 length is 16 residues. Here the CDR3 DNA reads TGTGCCAGCAGCACTTCCTTGGGCAGCGGAGAAGAGACCCAGTACTTC. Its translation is CASSTSLGSGEETQYF.

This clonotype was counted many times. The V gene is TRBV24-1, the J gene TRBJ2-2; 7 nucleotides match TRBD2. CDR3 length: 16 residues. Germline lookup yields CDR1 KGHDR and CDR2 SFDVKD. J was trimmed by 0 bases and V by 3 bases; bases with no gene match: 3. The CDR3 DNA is TGTGCCACCAGTGATCTAGCGGAGTCGAACACCGGGGAGCTGTTTTTT. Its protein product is CATSDLAESNTGELFF.

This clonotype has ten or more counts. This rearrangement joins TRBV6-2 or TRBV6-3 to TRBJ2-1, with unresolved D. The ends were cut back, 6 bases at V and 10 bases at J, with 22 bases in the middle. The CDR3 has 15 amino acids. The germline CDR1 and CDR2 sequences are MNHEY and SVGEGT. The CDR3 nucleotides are TGTGCCAGCAGACAACCCGGTTCCTATAGTGGGGAGCAGTTCTTC. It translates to CASRQPGSYSGEQFF.

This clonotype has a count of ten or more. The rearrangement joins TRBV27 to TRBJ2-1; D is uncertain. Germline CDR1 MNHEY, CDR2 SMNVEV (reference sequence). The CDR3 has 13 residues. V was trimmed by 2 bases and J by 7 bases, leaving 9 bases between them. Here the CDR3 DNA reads TGTGCCAGCAGTTTAATTGGCTTTAATGAGCAGTTCTTC. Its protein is CASSLIGFNEQFF.

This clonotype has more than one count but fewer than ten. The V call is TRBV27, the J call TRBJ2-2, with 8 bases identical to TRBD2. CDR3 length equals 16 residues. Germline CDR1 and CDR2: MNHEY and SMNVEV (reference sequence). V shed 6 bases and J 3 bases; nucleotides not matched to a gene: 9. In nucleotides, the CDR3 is TGTGCCAGCAGGGGGGGGGTAGCGGGGTACACCGGGGAGCTGTTTTTT. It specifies CASRGGVAGYTGELFF.

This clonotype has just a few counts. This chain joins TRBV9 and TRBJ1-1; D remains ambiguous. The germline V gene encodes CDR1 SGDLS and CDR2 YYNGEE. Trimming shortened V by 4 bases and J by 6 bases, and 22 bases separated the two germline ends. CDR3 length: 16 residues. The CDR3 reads CASSLDPTSRLPEAFF. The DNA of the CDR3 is TGTGCCAGCAGCTTGGACCCGACCAGCCGTTTGCCTGAAGCTTTCTTT. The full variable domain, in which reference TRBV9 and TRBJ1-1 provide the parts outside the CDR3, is DSGVTQTPKHLITATGQRVTLRCSPRSGDLSVYWYQQSLDQGLQFLIQYYNGEERAKGNILERFSAQQFPDLHSELNLSSLELGDSALYFCASSLDPTSRLPEAFFGQGTRLTVV.

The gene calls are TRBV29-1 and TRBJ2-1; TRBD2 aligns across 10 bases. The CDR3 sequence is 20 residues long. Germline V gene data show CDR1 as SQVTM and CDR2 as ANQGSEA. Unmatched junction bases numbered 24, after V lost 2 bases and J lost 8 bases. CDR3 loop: CSVEPPSEELAGVWTDEQFF. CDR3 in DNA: TGCAGCGTTGAACCCCCCTCAGAGGAGCTAGCGGGAGTGTGGACCGATGAGCAGTTCTTC.

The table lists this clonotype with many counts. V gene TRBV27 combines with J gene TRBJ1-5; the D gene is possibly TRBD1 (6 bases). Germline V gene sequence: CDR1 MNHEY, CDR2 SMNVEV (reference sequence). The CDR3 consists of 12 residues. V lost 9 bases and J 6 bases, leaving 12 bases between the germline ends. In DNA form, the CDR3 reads TGTGCCAGTTCTACAGGGATTCAGCCCCAGCATTTT. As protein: CASSTGIQPQHF.